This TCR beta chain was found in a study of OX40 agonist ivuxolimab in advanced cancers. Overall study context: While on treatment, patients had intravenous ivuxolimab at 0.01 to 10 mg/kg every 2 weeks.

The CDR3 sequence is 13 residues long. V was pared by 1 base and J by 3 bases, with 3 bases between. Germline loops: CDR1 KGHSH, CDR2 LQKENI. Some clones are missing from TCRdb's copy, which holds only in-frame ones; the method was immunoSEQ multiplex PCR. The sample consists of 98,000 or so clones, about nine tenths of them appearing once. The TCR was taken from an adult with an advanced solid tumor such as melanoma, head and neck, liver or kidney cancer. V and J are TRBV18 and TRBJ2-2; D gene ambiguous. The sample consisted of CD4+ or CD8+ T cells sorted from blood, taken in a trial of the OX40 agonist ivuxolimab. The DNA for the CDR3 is TGTGCCAGCTCACCACTAGACACCGGGGAGCTGTTTTTT. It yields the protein CASSPLDTGELFF. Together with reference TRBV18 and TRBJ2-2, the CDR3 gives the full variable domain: NAGVMQNPRHLVRRRGQEARLRCSPMKGHSHVYWYRQLPEEGLKFMVYLQKENIIDESGMPKERFSAEFPKEGPSILRIQQVVRGDSAAYFCASSPLDTGELFFGEGSRLTVL.